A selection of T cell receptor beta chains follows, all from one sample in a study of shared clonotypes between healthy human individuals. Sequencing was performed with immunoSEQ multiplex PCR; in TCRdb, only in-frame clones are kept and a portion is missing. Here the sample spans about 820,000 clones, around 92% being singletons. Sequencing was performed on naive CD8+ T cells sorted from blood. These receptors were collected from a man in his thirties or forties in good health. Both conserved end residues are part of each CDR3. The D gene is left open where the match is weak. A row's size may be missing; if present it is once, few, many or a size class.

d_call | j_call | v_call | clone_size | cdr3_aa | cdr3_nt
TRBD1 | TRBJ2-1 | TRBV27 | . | CASSFHPDRSSYNEQFF | TGTGCCAGCAGTTTTCATCCGGACAGGAGCTCCTACAATGAGCAGTTCTTC
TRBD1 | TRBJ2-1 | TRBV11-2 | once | CASSLRWGGQGNEQFF | TGTGCCAGCAGCTTAAGGTGGGGAGGACAGGGCAATGAGCAGTTCTTC
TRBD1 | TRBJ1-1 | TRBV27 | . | CASRTGPEAFF | TGTGCCAGCAGGACAGGGCCCGAAGCTTTCTTT
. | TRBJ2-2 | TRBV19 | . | CASSIDQLHTGELFF | TGTGCCAGTAGTATCGATCAGTTACACACCGGGGAGCTGTTTTTT
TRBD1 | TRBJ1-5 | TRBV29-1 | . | CSVADRGGNQPQHF | TGCAGCGTGGCAGACAGGGGCGGAAATCAGCCCCAGCATTTT
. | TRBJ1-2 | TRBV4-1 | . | CASSQDKGGEPPMSNGYTF | TGCGCCAGCAGCCAAGATAAGGGGGGCGAGCCCCCAATGTCGAATGGCTACACCTTC
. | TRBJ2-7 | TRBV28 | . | CASSFDNGYEQYF | TGTGCCAGCAGTTTTGATAATGGGTACGAGCAGTACTTC
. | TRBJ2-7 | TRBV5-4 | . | CASSRGYEQYF | TGTGCCAGCAGCCGCGGGTACGAGCAGTACTTC
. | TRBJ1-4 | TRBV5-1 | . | CASSSTGPQTNEKLFF | TGCGCCAGCAGCTCTACAGGACCCCAAACTAATGAAAAACTGTTTTTT
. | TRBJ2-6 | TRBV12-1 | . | CASSVGQSRANVLTF | TGTGCCAGCAGCGTAGGACAAAGTCGGGCCAACGTCCTGACTTTC
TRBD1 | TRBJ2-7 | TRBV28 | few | CASSSGTGYEQYF | TGTGCCAGCAGTTCAGGGACAGGTTACGAGCAGTACTTC
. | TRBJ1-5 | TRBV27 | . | CASSLSRVNQPQHF | TGTGCCAGCAGTCTCAGCAGGGTCAATCAGCCCCAGCATTTT
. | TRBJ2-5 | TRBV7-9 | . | CASSPGESETQYF | TGTGCCAGCAGCCCCGGTGAGAGTGAGACCCAGTACTTC
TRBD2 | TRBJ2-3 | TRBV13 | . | CASSLGLAGVTDTQYF | TGTGCCAGCAGCTTAGGCCTAGCGGGAGTTACAGATACGCAGTATTTT
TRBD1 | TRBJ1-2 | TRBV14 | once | CASSDPGQGAEGYGYTF | TGTGCCAGCAGCGACCCGGGACAGGGGGCCGAGGGCTATGGCTACACCTTC
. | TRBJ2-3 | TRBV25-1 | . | CASSQHNTQSDTQYF | TGTGCCAGCAGTCAACACAACACTCAATCAGATACGCAGTATTTT
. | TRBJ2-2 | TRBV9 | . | CASSLRGMNTGELFF | TGTGCCAGCAGCCTACGAGGGATGAACACCGGGGAGCTGTTTTTT
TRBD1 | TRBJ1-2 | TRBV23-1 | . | CASSQTGPLDGYTF | TGCGCCAGCAGTCAGACAGGGCCTCTTGATGGCTACACCTTC
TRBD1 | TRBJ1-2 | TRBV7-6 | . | CASSLDRAAFRGYTF | TGTGCCAGCAGCTTGGACAGGGCGGCCTTTCGGGGCTACACCTTC
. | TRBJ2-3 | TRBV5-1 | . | CASSWIADPSTDTQYF | TGCGCCAGCAGCTGGATAGCGGATCCTAGCACAGATACGCAGTATTTT
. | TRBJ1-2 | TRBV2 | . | CASIGSNYGYTF | TGTGCCAGCATAGGCTCAAACTATGGCTACACCTTC
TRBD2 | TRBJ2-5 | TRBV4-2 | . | CASSQGLAGGETQYF | TGTGCCAGCAGCCAAGGGCTAGCGGGCGGAGAGACCCAGTACTTC
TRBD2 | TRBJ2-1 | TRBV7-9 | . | CASSSIIAGSFNEQFF | TGTGCCAGCAGCTCGATAATAGCGGGAAGTTTCAATGAGCAGTTCTTC
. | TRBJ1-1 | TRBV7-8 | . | CASSLVTSEAFF | TGTGCCAGCAGCTTAGTAACAAGTGAAGCTTTCTTT
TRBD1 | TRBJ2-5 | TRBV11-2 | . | CASSIGTGLGAQETQYF | TGTGCCAGCAGCATCGGGACAGGGCTCGGGGCTCAAGAGACCCAGTACTTC
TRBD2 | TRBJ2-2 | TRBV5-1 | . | CASSGKPSGPALNTGELFF | TGCGCCAGCAGCGGGAAGCCTAGCGGCCCAGCGTTGAACACCGGGGAGCTGTTTTTT
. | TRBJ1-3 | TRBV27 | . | CASSAGGFTGNTIYF | TGTGCCAGCAGTGCCGGGGGATTCACTGGAAACACCATATATTTT
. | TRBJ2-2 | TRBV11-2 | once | CASSTDGGELFF | TGTGCCAGCAGCACCGACGGGGGGGAGCTGTTTTTT
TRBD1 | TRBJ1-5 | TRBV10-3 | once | CAISDGGQFSNQPQHF | TGTGCCATCAGTGATGGGGGACAGTTTAGCAATCAGCCCCAGCATTTT
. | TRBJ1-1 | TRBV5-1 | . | CASSELQGLNTEAFF | TGCGCCAGCAGCGAGTTACAGGGTCTGAACACTGAAGCTTTCTTT
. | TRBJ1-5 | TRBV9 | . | CASSTSGQINQPQHF | TGTGCCAGCAGCACCTCTGGACAGATCAATCAGCCCCAGCATTTT
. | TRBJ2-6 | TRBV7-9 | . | CASSPREMGEATNVLTF | TGTGCCAGCAGCCCGAGGGAGATGGGGGAGGCGACCAACGTCCTGACTTTC
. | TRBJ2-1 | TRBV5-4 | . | CASSLVLAEHNEQFF | TGTGCCAGCAGCTTGGTGCTCGCGGAGCACAATGAGCAGTTCTTC
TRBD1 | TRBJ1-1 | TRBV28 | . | CASRDRGFNTEAFF | TGTGCCAGCCGCGACAGGGGTTTCAACACTGAAGCTTTCTTT
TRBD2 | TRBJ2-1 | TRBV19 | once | CASSGGTSGPSSYNEQFF | TGTGCCAGTAGTGGAGGGACTAGCGGGCCCAGCTCCTACAATGAGCAGTTCTTC
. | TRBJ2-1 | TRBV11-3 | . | CASSQPGEGYNEQFF | TGTGCCAGCAGCCAACCTGGAGAGGGGTACAATGAGCAGTTCTTC
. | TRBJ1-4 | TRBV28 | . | CASSLTGLINEKLFF | TGTGCCAGCAGCTTAACAGGGTTGATTAATGAAAAACTGTTTTTT
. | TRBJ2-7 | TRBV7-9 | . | CASSLVENEQYF | TGTGCCAGCAGCCTCGTCGAAAACGAGCAGTACTTC
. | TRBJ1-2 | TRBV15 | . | CATSRDQEGTYGYTF | TGTGCCACCAGCAGAGATCAGGAAGGAACCTATGGCTACACCTTC
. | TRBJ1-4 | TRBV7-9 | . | CASSPAGVTNEKLFF | TGTGCCAGCAGTCCTGCAGGGGTAACTAATGAAAAACTGTTTTTT
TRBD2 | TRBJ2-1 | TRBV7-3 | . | CASSLSGSGVNEQFF | TGTGCCAGCAGCTTAAGCGGGAGTGGTGTCAATGAGCAGTTCTTC
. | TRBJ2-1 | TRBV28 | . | CASIDRRGSSGNEQFF | TGTGCCAGCATCGATAGAAGGGGGAGCTCCGGCAATGAGCAGTTCTTC
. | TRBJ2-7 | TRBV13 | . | CASSRRGGTYEQYF | TGTGCCAGCAGCCGTAGAGGCGGTACCTACGAGCAGTACTTC
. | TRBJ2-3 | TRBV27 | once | CASIGPSPDTQYF | TGTGCCAGCATCGGGCCCAGTCCGGATACGCAGTATTTT
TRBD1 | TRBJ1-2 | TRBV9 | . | CASSEWTGSFYGYTF | TGTGCCAGCAGCGAATGGACAGGGAGCTTCTATGGCTACACCTTC
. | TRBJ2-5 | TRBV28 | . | CASSLFFGETQYF | .
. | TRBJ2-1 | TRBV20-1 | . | CSAKGDLPFF | TGCAGTGCTAAGGGGGACCTCCCGTTCTTC
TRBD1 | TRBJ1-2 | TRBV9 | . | CASSAYQQGAFSYGYTF | TGTGCCAGCAGCGCCTACCAACAGGGGGCATTCTCCTATGGCTACACCTTC
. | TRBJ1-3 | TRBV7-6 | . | CAFVSGNTIYF | TGTGCCTTCGTCTCTGGAAACACCATATATTTT
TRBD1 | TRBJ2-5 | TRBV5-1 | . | CASSFYPGGLETQYF | TGCGCCAGCAGCTTTTATCCAGGGGGCTTAGAGACCCAGTACTTC
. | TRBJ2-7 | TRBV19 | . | CASSQGEGVYEQYF | TGTGCCAGTAGTCAGGGGGAGGGGGTCTACGAGCAGTACTTC
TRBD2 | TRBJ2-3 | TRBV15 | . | CATSRVPLSGSSDTQYF | TGTGCCACCAGCAGAGTCCCACTTAGCGGGAGCTCAGATACGCAGTATTTT
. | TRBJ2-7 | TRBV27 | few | CASSSGGYEQYF | TGTGCCAGCAGTTCAGGAGGCTACGAGCAGTACTTC
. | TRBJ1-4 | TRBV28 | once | CASSAGPKYVAEKLFF | TGTGCCAGCAGTGCAGGGCCGAAATATGTCGCTGAAAAACTGTTTTTT
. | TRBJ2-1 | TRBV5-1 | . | CASSEHRQGNYNEQFF | TGCGCCAGCAGCGAACACCGGCAGGGAAACTACAATGAGCAGTTCTTC
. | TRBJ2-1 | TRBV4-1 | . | CASSQGEDTTYNEQFF | TGCGCCAGCAGCCAAGGGGAGGATACTACCTACAATGAGCAGTTCTTC
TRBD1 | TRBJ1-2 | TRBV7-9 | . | CASSLTGTGKVGYTF | TGTGCCAGCAGCTTGACCGGGACAGGGAAGGTTGGCTACACCTTC
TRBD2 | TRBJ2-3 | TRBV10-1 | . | CASSGESSGKTDTQYF | TGCGCCAGCAGTGGAGAATCTAGCGGGAAAACAGATACGCAGTATTTT
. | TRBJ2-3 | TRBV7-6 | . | CASSSWIAERGTDTQYF | TGTGCCAGCAGCTCCTGGATTGCGGAGAGGGGAACAGATACGCAGTATTTT
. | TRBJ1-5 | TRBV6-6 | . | CASSPTDYSNQPQHF | TGTGCCAGCAGCCCCACTGACTATAGCAATCAGCCCCAGCATTTT